One and the same sample provided the 29 T cell receptor beta chains below, sequenced in a study of a mutant IDH1 vaccine in newly diagnosed glioma. This table comes from immunoSEQ multiplex PCR, and its TCRdb copy is limited to in-frame clones, with some not included. The sample lists 25,000 to 40,000 clones, about 80% seen once, with approximately 10% in the top ten. The time point: week 35, safety follow-up. In the vaccine, a single dose held 300 ug of the mutant IDH1 20-mer peptide, along with topical imiquimod. These receptors have no identified antigens. The specimen was PBMCs, collected from a glioma patient whose treatment included an IDH1 peptide vaccine. The receptors come from a woman aged 35 to 49 with glioma.

This chain links TRBV19 with TRBJ1-1, with 7 bases matching TRBD1. The CDR3 totals 12 residues. From germline, CDR1 is LNHDA and CDR2 SQIVND (reference sequence). V lost 5 bases and J lost 7; bases outside the gene matches: 4. The CDR3 spells CASSLQGSEAFF. The CDR3 DNA follows: TGTGCCAGTAGTCTACAGGGGAGTGAAGCTTTCTTT. Full variable domain (remainder filled in from reference TRBV19 and TRBJ1-1): DGGITQSPKYLFRKEGQNVTLSCEQNLNHDAMYWYRQDPGQGLRLIYYSQIVNDFQKGDIAEGYSVSREKKESFPLTVTSAQKNPTAFYLCASSLQGSEAFFGQGTRLTVV.

This clone was seen only once. The chain couples TRBV5-1 to TRBJ2-1; a possible D gene is TRBD2 (7 bases). CDR1 is SGHRS, CDR2 YFSETQ, per germline. The CDR3 has 16 amino acids. V was clipped by 2 bases and J by 7 bases, with 19 bases between them. CDR3 protein: CASSFDLRGGGNEQFF. The CDR3 DNA follows: TGCGCCAGCAGCTTCGACCTAAGGGGGGGCGGTAATGAGCAGTTCTTC. Filled out from reference TRBV5-1 and TRBJ2-1, the complete variable domain reads KAGVTQTPRYLIKTRGQQVTLSCSPISGHRSVSWYQQTPGQGLQFLFEYFSETQRNKGNFPGRFSGRQFSNSRSEMNVSTLELGDSALYLCASSFDLRGGGNEQFFGPGTRLTVL.

The rearrangement links TRBV4-3 to TRBJ2-3, with D unresolved. This CDR3 is 14 amino acids long. The germline gives CDR1 LGHNA, CDR2 YSLEER. Trimming pared 1 base from V and 6 bases from J, leaving 11 bases between. CDR3 DNA sequence: TGCGCCAGCAGCCAAGGTCACCCCCTGGATACGCAGTATTTT. Its translation: CASSQGHPLDTQYF.

The rearrangement uses TRBV18 and TRBJ2-7; TRBD2 might be the D (5 bases). The germline V and J ends were trimmed by 3 bases and 7 bases, with 19 bases remaining between them. The CDR3 has 15 residues. The germline V gene has CDR1 KGHSH and CDR2 LQKENI. DNA of the CDR3: TGTGCCAGCTCACCTGGACGAGGTCTTACGGGGGAGCAGTACTTC. This encodes CASSPGRGLTGEQYF. Based on the CDR3 plus reference TRBV18 and TRBJ2-7, the full variable domain is NAGVMQNPRHLVRRRGQEARLRCSPMKGHSHVYWYRQLPEEGLKFMVYLQKENIIDESGMPKERFSAEFPKEGPSILRIQQVVRGDSAAYFCASSPGRGLTGEQYFGPGTRLTVT.

The genes are TRBV9 and TRBJ2-7, with 7 bases lining up with TRBD2. CDR3 size: 12 residues. V lost 7 bases and J lost 9; bases outside the gene matches: 10. From germline, CDR1 is SGDLS and CDR2 YYNGEE. The CDR3 DNA reads TGTGCCAGCGGGTCGGGGGGAAGTGTGCAGTACTTC. Protein sequence: CASGSGGSVQYF.

This chain connects TRBV2 to TRBJ1-1; no reliable D call. Germline assignment: CDR1 SNHLY and CDR2 FYNNEI. V was shortened by 5 bases and J by 5 bases, with 12 bases between the two germline ends. The CDR3 totals 13 residues. The chain's CDR3 is CASSFSQNTEAFF. CDR3 nucleotides: TGTGCCAGCAGTTTTTCTCAGAATACTGAAGCTTTCTTT.

The chain joins TRBV4-1 to TRBJ1-1; 12 bases are a match to TRBD1. The ends lost 3 bases at V and 8 bases at J; junction bases unmatched: 7. Germline V gene lookup returns CDR1 MGHRA and CDR2 YSYEKL. This CDR3 has 15 residues. CDR3 bases: TGCGCCAGCAGCCAGGGACAGGGGGCCGGGTGGGAAGCTTTCTTT. Protein sequence: CASSQGQGAGWEAFF.

The chain has TRBV19 and TRBJ1-5; D may be TRBD1 (5 bases). The CDR3 is 14 amino acids. V gave up 7 bases and J gave up 4 bases, with 14 bases separating them. Germline lookup yields CDR1 LNHDA and CDR2 SQIVND (reference sequence). The CDR3 sequence: CASTSYRGNQPQHF. The DNA for the CDR3 is TGTGCCAGTACCTCATATCGGGGGAATCAGCCCCAGCATTTT.

This chain links TRBV19 with TRBJ2-1, with 7 nucleotides matching TRBD2. V shed 0 bases, J shed 4 bases, and the junction held 12 bases outside the gene matches. Germline V gene sequence: CDR1 LNHDA, CDR2 SQIVND (reference sequence). The CDR3 is made up of 18 amino acids. The CDR3 DNA follows: TGTGCCAGTAGTATAGATCTCAGCCTAGCGGATCTTTACAATGAGCAGTTCTTC. Its protein is CASSIDLSLADLYNEQFF. Variable domain in full (rest from reference TRBV19 and TRBJ2-1): DGGITQSPKYLFRKEGQNVTLSCEQNLNHDAMYWYRQDPGQGLRLIYYSQIVNDFQKGDIAEGYSVSREKKESFPLTVTSAQKNPTAFYLCASSIDLSLADLYNEQFFGPGTRLTVL.

V is TRBV4-1 and J is TRBJ2-7, with a possible D match to TRBD1 (5 bases). There are 15 residues in the CDR3. Per the germline V gene, CDR1 is MGHRA and CDR2 is YSYEKL. Trimming removed 0 bases from V and 0 bases from J, with 9 bases in between. The CDR3: CASSQERTSSYEQYF. In nucleotides, the CDR3 is TGCGCCAGCAGCCAAGAACGGACAAGCTCCTACGAGCAGTACTTC.

V is TRBV7-8 and J is TRBJ2-7; 7 bases match TRBD1. This CDR3 is built from 14 residues. The germline V gene encodes CDR1 SGHVS and CDR2 FQNEAQ. The V segment lost 5 bases and the J segment 0 bases; nucleotides outside the gene matches: 4. The CDR3 reads CASSPGTVSYEQYF. CDR3 DNA: TGTGCCAGCAGCCCCGGGACAGTCTCCTACGAGCAGTACTTC.

The gene calls are TRBV7-9 and TRBJ1-1, with 8 bases identical to TRBD1. Germline values: CDR1 SEHNR, CDR2 FQNEAQ (reference sequence). The CDR3 consists of 15 residues. Unmatched junction bases numbered 4, after V lost 1 base and J lost 3 bases. The CDR3 bases are TGTGCCAGCAGCTTAGTCGGACAGGGCCACACTGAAGCTTTCTTT. Translated: CASSLVGQGHTEAFF.

The V and J genes are TRBV7-2 and TRBJ2-5; 10 bases agree with TRBD2. Unmatched junction bases numbered 8, after V lost 5 bases and J lost 5 bases. The CDR3 has 15 residues. In germline, CDR1 is SGHTA, CDR2 FQGNSA. For the CDR3, the DNA is TGTGCCAGCAGCCCGAGCGGGGGGGTCAGTGAGACCCAGTACTTC. This gives the protein CASSPSGGVSETQYF. The variable domain in full, with the rest retrieved from reference TRBV7-2 and TRBJ2-5, is GAGVSQSPSNKVTEKGKDVELRCDPISGHTALYWYRQSLGQGLEFLIYFQGNSAPDKSGLPSDRFSAERTGGSVSTLTIQRTQQEDSAVYLCASSPSGGVSETQYFGPGTRLLVL.

The rearrangement joins TRBV19 to TRBJ1-2; tentatively, D is TRBD1 (5 bases). The V and J ends lost 8 bases and 5 bases respectively, with 24 bases between them. Looked up from germline, CDR1 is LNHDA and CDR2 is SQIVND (reference sequence). CDR3 length: 16 residues. The CDR3 loop reads CASRRLDIPWEYGYTF. As DNA, the CDR3 is TGTGCCAGTCGTCGACTGGACATCCCTTGGGAGTATGGCTACACCTTC.

The gene calls are TRBV30 and TRBJ1-1; D is unclear. The CDR3 loop spans 13 amino acids. Looked up from germline, CDR1 is GTSNPN and CDR2 is SVGIG (reference sequence). V lost 2 bases to trimming and J lost 1 base, with 8 bases between them. In nucleotides, the CDR3 is TGTGCCTGGAGTCTAGAGGAGAACACTGAAGCTTTCTTT. Encoded protein: CAWSLEENTEAFF.

This clone was seen only once. J is TRBJ2-3 and V is TRBV10-3, with D possibly called TRBD1 or TRBD2 (6 bases each). This CDR3 has 16 residues. Per germline, CDR1 ENHRY and CDR2 SYGVKD. The V end lost 11 bases, the J end lost 0 bases, and 21 bases lay between the germline ends. The CDR3 region is CAVKGYVGGSTDTQYF. The CDR3 DNA is TGTGCCGTCAAGGGGTACGTGGGGGGCAGCACAGATACGCAGTATTTT.

This chain connects TRBV12-5 to TRBJ2-7, with TRBD1 matching 9 bases. V trimming: 5 bases; J trimming: 6 bases; junction bases outside the gene matches: 11. CDR3 length: 15 residues. Germline-derived CDR1 and CDR2 are LGHNT and FRNRAP. The CDR3 coding sequence is TGTGCTAGTGGTCCCGGACAGGGGATATCGCGCGAGCAGTACTTC. Amino acids: CASGPGQGISREQYF.

The chain links TRBV4-1 to TRBJ2-6; D possibly corresponds to TRBD1 (6 bases). The V and J ends lost 1 base and 4 bases respectively, with 11 bases between them. The CDR3 is made up of 16 amino acids. Germline CDR1 reads MGHRA; CDR2 reads YSYEKL. This chain's CDR3 is CASSQVRGKGANVLTF. In DNA, the CDR3 is TGCGCCAGCAGCCAAGTAAGGGGGAAGGGGGCCAACGTCCTGACTTTC.

The table lists this clone with a few counts. The chain employs TRBV29-1 and TRBJ2-5; D possibly corresponds to TRBD2 (5 bases). The germline CDR1 and CDR2 sequences are SQVTM and ANQGSEA. Trimming pared 4 bases from V and 5 bases from J, leaving 11 bases between. The length of the CDR3 is 12 residues. CDR3 nucleotides: TGCAGCGTTGTAATCACGGGGGAGACCCAGTACTTC. Translating gives CSVVITGETQYF.

V and J are TRBV7-2 and TRBJ2-3, with D tentatively TRBD1 or TRBD2 (6 bases each). V was shortened by 3 bases and J by 2 bases, with 12 bases between the two germline ends. Germline V gives CDR1 SGHTA, CDR2 FQGNSA. The CDR3 extends over 15 amino acids. In nucleotides, the CDR3 is TGTGCCAGCAGCTTGTCGGGGGCCCCCACAGATACGCAGTATTTT. Encoded protein: CASSLSGAPTDTQYF.

This clone turned up a few times. V gene TRBV7-8 combines with J gene TRBJ1-3; weak D call: TRBD1 (5 bases). From germline, CDR1 is SGHVS and CDR2 FQNEAQ. The V gene lost 5 bases and the J gene lost 2 bases, with 10 bases spanning the gap. CDR3 length: 14 residues. CDR3 region: CASSLGGTGNTIYF. In nucleotides, the CDR3 is TGTGCCAGCAGCCTCGGGGGTACTGGAAACACCATATATTTT.

J is TRBJ2-1 and V is TRBV5-6, with D perhaps matching TRBD2 (5 bases). The CDR3 is 16 amino acids. The ends were cut back, 4 bases at V and 0 bases at J, with 14 bases in the middle. Germline-derived CDR1 and CDR2 are SGHDT and YYEEEE. The chain's CDR3 is CASSPEEESSYNEQFF. Here the CDR3 DNA reads TGTGCCAGCAGCCCTGAGGAGGAAAGCTCCTACAATGAGCAGTTCTTC. Full variable domain (remainder filled in from reference TRBV5-6 and TRBJ2-1): DAGVTQSPTHLIKTRGQQVTLRCSPKSGHDTVSWYQQALGQGPQFIFQYYEEEERQRGNFPDRFSGHQFPNYSSELNVNALLLGDSALYLCASSPEEESSYNEQFFGPGTRLTVL.

J is TRBJ1-6 and V is TRBV2; D unclear. V was shortened by 5 bases and J by 14 bases, with 25 bases between the two germline ends. Germline V gene data show CDR1 as SNHLY and CDR2 as FYNNEI. The CDR3 is made up of 16 amino acids. The DNA of the CDR3 is TGTGCCAGCAGTCAGATCTCTGAGGCAGGAGGAGGATCCCTCCACTTT. It is translated as CASSQISEAGGGSLHF.

This clone was detected once. The chain employs TRBV2 and TRBJ2-7; D is perhaps TRBD1 (6 bases). Germline CDR1 is SNHLY and CDR2 is FYNNEI. V was clipped by 6 bases and J by 6 bases, with 12 bases between them. The CDR3 runs 12 residues. The DNA for the CDR3 is TGTGCCAGCAGGATAGGGGGTGGCGAGCAGTACTTC. This gives the protein CASRIGGGEQYF.

This clone was counted a single time. The chain joins TRBV1 to TRBJ2-1; TRBD2 is taken as the D call from the table, unchecked against the DNA. TRBV1 is a documented pseudogene. CDR3 length: 12 residues. Here the CDR3 DNA reads TGCACCAGCAGCCAAGCTAGAATTGAGCAGTTCTTC. Encoded protein: CTSSQARIEQFF.

The V and J genes are TRBV4-3 and TRBJ1-3; no clear D. Trimming left V 0 bases short and J 3 bases short, with 9 bases between. This CDR3 has 15 residues. CDR1 LGHNA and CDR2 YSLEER come from the germline V gene. The chain's CDR3 is CASSQDPIGGNTIYF. The CDR3 DNA reads TGCGCCAGCAGCCAAGATCCTATCGGTGGAAACACCATATATTTT.

V usage is TRBV18 and J usage is TRBJ1-1; 9 bases are a match to TRBD1. From germline, CDR1 is KGHSH and CDR2 LQKENI. The CDR3 length is 16 residues. V lost 6 bases, J lost 2 bases, and 10 bases stayed unmatched. The CDR3 loop reads CASSPRDRAFNTEAFF. CDR3 sequence (DNA): TGTGCCAGCTCCCCCCGGGACAGGGCGTTCAACACTGAAGCTTTCTTT.

The V gene is TRBV15, the J gene TRBJ1-5, with D possibly being TRBD1 (6 bases). Trimming shortened V by 1 base and J by 3 bases, and 10 bases separated the two germline ends. In germline, CDR1 is LNHNV, CDR2 YYDKDF (reference sequence). The CDR3 length is 15 residues. In DNA, the CDR3 is TGTGCCACCAGCAGAGCGGGGGCAGACAATCAGCCCCAGCATTTT. This encodes CATSRAGADNQPQHF.

This clone appeared a few times. The gene calls are TRBV19 and TRBJ2-3, with D hard to call. The CDR3 length is 12 residues. Germline-derived CDR1 and CDR2 are LNHDA and SQIVND (reference sequence). The V and J ends lost 2 bases and 5 bases respectively, with 5 bases between them. In nucleotides, the CDR3 is TGTGCCAGTAGTATACTTGGAGATACGCAGTATTTT. Its protein product is CASSILGDTQYF.